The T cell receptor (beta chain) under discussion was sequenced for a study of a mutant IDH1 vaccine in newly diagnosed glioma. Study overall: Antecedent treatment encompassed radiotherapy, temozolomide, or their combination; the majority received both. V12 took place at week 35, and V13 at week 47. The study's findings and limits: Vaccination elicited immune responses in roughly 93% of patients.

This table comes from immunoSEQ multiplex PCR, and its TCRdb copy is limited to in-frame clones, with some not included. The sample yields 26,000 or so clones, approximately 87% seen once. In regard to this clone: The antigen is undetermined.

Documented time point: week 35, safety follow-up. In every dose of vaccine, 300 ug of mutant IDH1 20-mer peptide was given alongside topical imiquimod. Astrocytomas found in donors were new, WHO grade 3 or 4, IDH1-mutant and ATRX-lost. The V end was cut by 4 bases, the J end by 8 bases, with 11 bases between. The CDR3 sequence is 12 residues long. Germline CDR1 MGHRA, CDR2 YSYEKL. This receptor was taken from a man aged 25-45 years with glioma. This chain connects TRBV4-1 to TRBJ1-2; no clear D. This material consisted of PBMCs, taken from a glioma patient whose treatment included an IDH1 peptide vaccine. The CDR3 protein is CASSPGSEGYTF. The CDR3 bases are TGCGCCAGCAGCCCCGGTTCGGAAGGCTACACCTTC.